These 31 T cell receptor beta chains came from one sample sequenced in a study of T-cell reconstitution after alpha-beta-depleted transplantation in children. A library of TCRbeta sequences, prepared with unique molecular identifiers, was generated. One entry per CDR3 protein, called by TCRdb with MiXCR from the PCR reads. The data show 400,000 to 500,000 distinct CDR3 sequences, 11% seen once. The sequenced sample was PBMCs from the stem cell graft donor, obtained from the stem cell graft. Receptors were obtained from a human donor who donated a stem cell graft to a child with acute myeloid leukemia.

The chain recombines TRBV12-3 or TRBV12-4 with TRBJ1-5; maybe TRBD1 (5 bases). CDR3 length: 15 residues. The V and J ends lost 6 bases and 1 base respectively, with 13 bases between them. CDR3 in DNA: TGTGCCAGCAGAAACACCCAGGGCAGCAATCAGCCCCAGCATTTT. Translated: CASRNTQGSNQPQHF.

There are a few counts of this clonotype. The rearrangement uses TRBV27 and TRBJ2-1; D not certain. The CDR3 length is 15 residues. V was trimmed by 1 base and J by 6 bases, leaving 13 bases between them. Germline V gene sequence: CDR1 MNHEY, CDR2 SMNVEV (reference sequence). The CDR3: CASSLLGGVGNEQFF. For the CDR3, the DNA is TGTGCCAGCAGTTTATTGGGTGGAGTGGGCAATGAGCAGTTCTTC.

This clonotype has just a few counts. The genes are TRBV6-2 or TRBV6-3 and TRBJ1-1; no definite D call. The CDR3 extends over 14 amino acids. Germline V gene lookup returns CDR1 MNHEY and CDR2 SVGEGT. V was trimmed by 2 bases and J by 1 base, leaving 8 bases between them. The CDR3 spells CASSYGSQNTEAFF. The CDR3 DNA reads TGTGCCAGCAGTTACGGATCACAGAACACTGAAGCTTTCTTT.

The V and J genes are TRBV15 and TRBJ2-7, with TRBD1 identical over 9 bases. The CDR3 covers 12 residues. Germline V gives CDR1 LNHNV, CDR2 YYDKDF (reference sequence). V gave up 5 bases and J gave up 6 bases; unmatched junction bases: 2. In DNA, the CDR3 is TGTGCCACCAGCGGGACAGGGCTCGAGCAGTACGTC. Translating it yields CATSGTGLEQYV.

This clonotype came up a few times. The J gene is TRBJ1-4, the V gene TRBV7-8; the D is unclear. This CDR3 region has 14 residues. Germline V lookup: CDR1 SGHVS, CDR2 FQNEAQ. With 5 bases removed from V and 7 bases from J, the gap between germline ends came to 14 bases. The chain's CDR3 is CASSPFSGSEKLFF. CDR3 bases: TGTGCCAGCAGCCCGTTCTCTGGGAGTGAAAAACTGTTTTTT.

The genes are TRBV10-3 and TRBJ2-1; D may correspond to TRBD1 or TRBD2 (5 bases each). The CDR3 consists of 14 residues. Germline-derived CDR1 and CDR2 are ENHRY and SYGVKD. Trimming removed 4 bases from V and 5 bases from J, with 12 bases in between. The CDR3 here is CAISGRERNNEQFF. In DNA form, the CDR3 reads TGTGCCATCAGTGGCAGGGAGCGCAACAATGAGCAGTTCTTC.

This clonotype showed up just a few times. CDR3 region: CASSPTTGRLEKLFF. CDR3 in DNA: TGCGCCAGCAGTCCTACGACAGGGAGACTTGAAAAACTGTTTTTT. The rearrangement joins TRBV10-2 to TRBJ1-4, with 7 bases aligning to TRBD1. Unmatched junction bases numbered 10, after V lost 5 bases and J lost 7 bases. The CDR3 is made up of 15 amino acids. The germline V gene encodes CDR1 WSHSY and CDR2 SAAADI.

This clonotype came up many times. This chain's CDR3 is CASSLTRGPGEAFF. Here the CDR3 DNA reads TGTGCCAGCAGCCTGACTCGGGGGCCTGGCGAAGCTTTCTTT. This chain connects TRBV7-3 to TRBJ1-1, with D maybe TRBD1 (6 bases). Germline values: CDR1 SGHTA, CDR2 FQGTGA. This CDR3 has 14 amino acids. The V and J ends lost 5 bases and 8 bases respectively, with 18 bases between them.

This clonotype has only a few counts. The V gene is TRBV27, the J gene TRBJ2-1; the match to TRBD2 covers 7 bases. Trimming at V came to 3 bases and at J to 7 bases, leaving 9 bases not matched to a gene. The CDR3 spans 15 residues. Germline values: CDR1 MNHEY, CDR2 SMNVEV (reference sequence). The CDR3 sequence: CASSLVGGVTNEQFF. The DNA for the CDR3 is TGTGCCAGCAGTTTGGTGGGGGGGGTTACAAATGAGCAGTTCTTC.

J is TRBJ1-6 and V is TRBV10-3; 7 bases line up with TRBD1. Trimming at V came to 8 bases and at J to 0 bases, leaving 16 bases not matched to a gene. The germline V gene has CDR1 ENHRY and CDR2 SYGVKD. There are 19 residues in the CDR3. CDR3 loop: CAIADRRQFSSSYNSPLHF. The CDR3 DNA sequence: TGTGCCATCGCGGACAGGCGCCAATTTTCGAGCTCCTATAATTCACCCCTCCACTTT.

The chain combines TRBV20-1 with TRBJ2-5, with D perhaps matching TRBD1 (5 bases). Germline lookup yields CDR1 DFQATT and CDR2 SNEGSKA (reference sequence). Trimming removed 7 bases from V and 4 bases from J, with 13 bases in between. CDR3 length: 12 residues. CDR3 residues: CSGEGAGETQYF. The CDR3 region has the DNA TGCAGTGGGGAAGGGGCTGGAGAGACCCAGTACTTC.

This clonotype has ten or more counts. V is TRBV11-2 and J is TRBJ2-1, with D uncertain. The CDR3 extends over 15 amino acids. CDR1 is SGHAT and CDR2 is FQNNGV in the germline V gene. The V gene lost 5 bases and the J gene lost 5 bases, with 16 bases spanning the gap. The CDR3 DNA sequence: TGTGCCAGCAGCCTCACCCCCCCTGGCGACAATGAGCAGTTCTTC. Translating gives CASSLTPPGDNEQFF.

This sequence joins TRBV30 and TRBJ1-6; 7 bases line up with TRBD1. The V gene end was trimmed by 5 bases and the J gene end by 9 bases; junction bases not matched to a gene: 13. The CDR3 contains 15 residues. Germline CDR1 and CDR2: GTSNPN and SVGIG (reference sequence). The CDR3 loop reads CAWVEQGPIGSPLHF. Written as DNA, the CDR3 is TGTGCCTGGGTGGAACAGGGGCCGATTGGTTCACCCCTCCACTTT.

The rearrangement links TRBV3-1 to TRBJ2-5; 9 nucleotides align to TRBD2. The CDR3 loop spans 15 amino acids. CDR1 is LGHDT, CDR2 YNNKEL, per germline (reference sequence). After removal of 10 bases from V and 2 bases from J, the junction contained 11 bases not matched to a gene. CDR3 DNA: TGTGCCACCTGCCAGGCTAGCGGGGCGCAAGAGACCCAGTACTTC. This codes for CATCQASGAQETQYF.

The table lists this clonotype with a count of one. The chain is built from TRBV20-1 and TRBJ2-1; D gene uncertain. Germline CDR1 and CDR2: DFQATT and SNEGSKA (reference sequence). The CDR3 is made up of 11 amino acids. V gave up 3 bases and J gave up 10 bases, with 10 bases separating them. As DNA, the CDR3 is TGCAGTGCTAGTAGCCCCGGGGAGCAGTTCTTC. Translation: CSASSPGEQFF.

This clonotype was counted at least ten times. CDR3 nucleotides: TGTGCCAGCAGCTTAGGGACAGGGGGAACTGAAAAACTGTTTTTT. The encoded protein is CASSLGTGGTEKLFF. The chain joins TRBV13 to TRBJ1-4, with 9 bases fitting TRBD1. V was pared by 0 bases and J by 7 bases, with 3 bases of the junction left unmatched. This CDR3 is built from 15 residues. Germline loops: CDR1 PRHDT, CDR2 FYEKMQ (reference sequence).

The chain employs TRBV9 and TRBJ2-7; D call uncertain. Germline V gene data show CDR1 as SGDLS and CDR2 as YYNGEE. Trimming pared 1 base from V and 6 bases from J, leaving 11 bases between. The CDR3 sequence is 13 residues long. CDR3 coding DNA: TGTGCCAGCAGCGTAATCGAAGGATCCGAGCAGTACTTC. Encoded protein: CASSVIEGSEQYF.

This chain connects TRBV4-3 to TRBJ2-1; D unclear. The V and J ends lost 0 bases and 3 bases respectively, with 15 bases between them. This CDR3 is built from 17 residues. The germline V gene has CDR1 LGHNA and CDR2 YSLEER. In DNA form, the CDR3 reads TGCGCCAGCAGCCAAGATCTGGGAAAATTCATCTACAATGAGCAGTTCTTC. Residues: CASSQDLGKFIYNEQFF.

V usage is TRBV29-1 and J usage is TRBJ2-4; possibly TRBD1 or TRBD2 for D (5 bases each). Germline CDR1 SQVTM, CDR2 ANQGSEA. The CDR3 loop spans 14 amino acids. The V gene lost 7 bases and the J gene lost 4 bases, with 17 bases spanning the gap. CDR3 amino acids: CSAVADRGKNIQYF. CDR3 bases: TGCAGCGCCGTGGCCGACAGAGGGAAAAACATTCAGTACTTC.

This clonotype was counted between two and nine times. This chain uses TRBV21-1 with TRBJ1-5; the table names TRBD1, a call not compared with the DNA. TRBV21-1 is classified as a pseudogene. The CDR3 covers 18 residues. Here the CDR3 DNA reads TGTGCCAGCAGCAACGGCGGCCGGGCAGGGGGCGCAGGACAGCCCCAGCATTTT. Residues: CASSNGGRAGGAGQPQHF.

In nucleotides, the CDR3 is TGTGCTAGCAGCCCGGACCGGAGCGCCCACTTTACGGAGCAGTACGTC. This encodes CASSPDRSAHFTEQYV. The V gene is TRBV7-7, the J gene TRBJ2-7; D is undetermined. Looked up from germline, CDR1 is SSHAT and CDR2 is FNYEAQ (reference sequence). The CDR3 is made up of 16 amino acids.

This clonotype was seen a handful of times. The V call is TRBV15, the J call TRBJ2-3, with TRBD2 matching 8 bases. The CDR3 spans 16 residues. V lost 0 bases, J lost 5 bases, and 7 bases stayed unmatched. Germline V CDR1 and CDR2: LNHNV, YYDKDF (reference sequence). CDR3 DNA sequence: TGTGCCACCAGCAGAGATGGAGCGGGGGTGGAAGATACGCAGTATTTT. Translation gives CATSRDGAGVEDTQYF. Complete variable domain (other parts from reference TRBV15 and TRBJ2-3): DAMVIQNPRYQVTQFGKPVTLSCSQTLNHNVMYWYQQKSSQAPKLLFHYYDKDFNNEADTPDNFQSRRPNTSFCFLDIRSPGLGDTAMYLCATSRDGAGVEDTQYFGPGTRLTVL.

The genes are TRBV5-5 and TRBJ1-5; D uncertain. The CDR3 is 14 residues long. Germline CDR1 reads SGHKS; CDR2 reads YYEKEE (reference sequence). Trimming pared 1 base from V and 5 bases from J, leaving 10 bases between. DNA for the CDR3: TGTGCCAGCAGCTTGAGGCCCGGGGATCAGCCCCAGCATTTT. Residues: CASSLRPGDQPQHF. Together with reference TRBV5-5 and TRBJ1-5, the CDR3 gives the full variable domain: DAGVTQSPTHLIKTRGQQVTLRCSPISGHKSVSWYQQVLGQGPQFIFQYYEKEERGRGNFPDRFSARQFPNYSSELNVNALLLGDSALYLCASSLRPGDQPQHFGDGTRLSIL.

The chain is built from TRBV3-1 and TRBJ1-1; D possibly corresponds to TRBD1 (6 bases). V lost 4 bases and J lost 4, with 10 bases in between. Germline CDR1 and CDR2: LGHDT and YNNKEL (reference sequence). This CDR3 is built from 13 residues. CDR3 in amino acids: CASSLTGRTEAFF. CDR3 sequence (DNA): TGTGCCAGCAGCCTTACAGGGCGCACTGAAGCTTTCTTT. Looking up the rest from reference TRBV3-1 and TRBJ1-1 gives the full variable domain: DTAVSQTPKYLVTQMGNDKSIKCEQNLGHDTMYWYKQDSKKFLKIMFSYNNKELIINETVPNRFSPKSPDKAHLNLHINSLELGDSAVYFCASSLTGRTEAFFGQGTRLTVV.

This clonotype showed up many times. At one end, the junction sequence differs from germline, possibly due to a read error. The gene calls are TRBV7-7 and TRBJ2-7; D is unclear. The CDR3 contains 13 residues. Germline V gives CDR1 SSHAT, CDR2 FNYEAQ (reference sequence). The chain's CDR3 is CASSYGQTYEQYF. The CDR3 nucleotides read TGTGCTAGCAGCTACGGCCAAACCTACGAGCAGTACTTC. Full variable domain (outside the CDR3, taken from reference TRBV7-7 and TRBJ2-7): GAGVSQSPRYKVTKRGQDVTLRCDPISSHATLYWYQQALGQGPEFLTYFNYEAQPDKSGLPSDRFSAERPEGSISTLTIQRTEQRDSAMYRCASSYGQTYEQYFGPGTRLTVT.

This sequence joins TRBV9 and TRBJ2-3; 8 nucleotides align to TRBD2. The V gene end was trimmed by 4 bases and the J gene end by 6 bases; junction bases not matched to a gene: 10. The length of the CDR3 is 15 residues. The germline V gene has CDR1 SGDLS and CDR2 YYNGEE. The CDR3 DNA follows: TGTGCCAGCAGCTTCGAAGCGGGAGTCGGGGATACGCAGTATTTT. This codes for CASSFEAGVGDTQYF. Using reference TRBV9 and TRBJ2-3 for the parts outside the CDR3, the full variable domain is DSGVTQTPKHLITATGQRVTLRCSPRSGDLSVYWYQQSLDQGLQFLIQYYNGEERAKGNILERFSAQQFPDLHSELNLSSLELGDSALYFCASSFEAGVGDTQYFGPGTRLTVL.

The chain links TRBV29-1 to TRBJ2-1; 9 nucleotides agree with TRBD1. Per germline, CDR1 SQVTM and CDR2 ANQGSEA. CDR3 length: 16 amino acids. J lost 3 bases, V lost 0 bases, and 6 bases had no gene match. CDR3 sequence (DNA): TGCAGCGTTGAAGACCCGGGACAGGGTGGCTACAATGAGCAGTTCTTC. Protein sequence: CSVEDPGQGGYNEQFF.

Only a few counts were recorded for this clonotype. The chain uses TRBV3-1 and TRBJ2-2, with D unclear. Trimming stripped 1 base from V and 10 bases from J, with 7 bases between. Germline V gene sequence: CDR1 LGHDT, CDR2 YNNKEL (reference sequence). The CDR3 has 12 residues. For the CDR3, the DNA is TGTGCCAGCAGCCAAGTGGAAGTGGAGCTGTTTTTT. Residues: CASSQVEVELFF.

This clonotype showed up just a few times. The CDR3 nucleotides read TGTGCCAGCAGATGGGACGAGTACAATGAGCAGTTCTTC. Translating gives CASRWDEYNEQFF. This sequence joins TRBV6-1 and TRBJ2-1, with D perhaps TRBD1 or TRBD2 (5 bases each). CDR1 is MNHNS, CDR2 SASEGT, per germline. The V and J ends lost 6 bases and 4 bases respectively, with 10 bases between them. The CDR3 is 13 residues long.

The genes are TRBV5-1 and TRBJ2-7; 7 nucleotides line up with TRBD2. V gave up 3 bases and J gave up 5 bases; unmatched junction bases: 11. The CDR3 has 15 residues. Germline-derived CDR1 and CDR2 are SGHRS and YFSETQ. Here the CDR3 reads CASSSGLVASDEQYF. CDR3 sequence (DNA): TGCGCCAGCAGCTCCGGACTAGTCGCTTCCGACGAGCAGTACTTC.

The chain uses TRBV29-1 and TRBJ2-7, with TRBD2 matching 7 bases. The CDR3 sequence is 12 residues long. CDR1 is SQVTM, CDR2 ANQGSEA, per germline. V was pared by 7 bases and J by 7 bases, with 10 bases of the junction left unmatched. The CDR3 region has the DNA TGCAGCGCTGGGGGGGGAGGAGGGGAGCAGTACTTC. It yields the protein CSAGGGGGEQYF.